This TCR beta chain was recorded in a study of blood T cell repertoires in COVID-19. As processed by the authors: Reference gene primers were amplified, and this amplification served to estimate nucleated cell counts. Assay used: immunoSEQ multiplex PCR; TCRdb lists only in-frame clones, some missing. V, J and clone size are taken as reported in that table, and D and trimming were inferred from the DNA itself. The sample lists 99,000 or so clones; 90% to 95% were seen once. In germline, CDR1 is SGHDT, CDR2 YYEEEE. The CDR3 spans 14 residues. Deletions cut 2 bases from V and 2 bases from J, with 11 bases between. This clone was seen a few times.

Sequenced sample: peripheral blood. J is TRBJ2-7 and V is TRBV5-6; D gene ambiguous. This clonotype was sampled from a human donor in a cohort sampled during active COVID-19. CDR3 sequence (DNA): TGTGCCAGCAGCTTTGCCAATGCGCCCTACGAGCAGTACTTC. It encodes CASSFANAPYEQYF.